The T cell receptor (beta chain) under discussion was sequenced for a study of T cell clones after liver transplantation. The CDR3 extends over 16 amino acids. The V and J ends lost 2 bases and 1 base respectively, with 11 bases between them. Germline CDR1 is LGHNA and CDR2 is YNFKEQ. This clone was seen just once. TCRdb's copy holds only in-frame clones and misses some; the assay was immunoSEQ multiplex PCR. The table records roughly 100,000 clones, about 81% of them present only once. This sample comprised CD4+ T cells from blood, obtained around 44 months after liver transplant. The sequence was collected from a human patient who received a liver transplant. The graft donor may be the source of some T cells. The gene calls are TRBV4-2 and TRBJ2-2, with D possibly TRBD2 on 6 matching bases. The CDR3 sequence: CASSQRGTGNTGELFF. CDR3 in DNA: TGTGCCAGCAGCCAACGCGGGACTGGGAACACCGGGGAGCTGTTTTTT.